Following are 5 T cell receptor beta chains from one sample sequenced in a study of blood T cell repertoires in COVID-19. The repertoire was sequenced with immunoSEQ multiplex PCR; TCRdb's copy has only in-frame clones and lacks some. The data contain about 120,000 clones, 70% to 75% of them seen just once; the ten biggest clones take up around 6%. The sequenced material came from peripheral blood. All receptors come from a man between 60 and 75 years old with acute or convalescent COVID-19.

As DNA, the CDR3 is TGTGCCACCAGTGATTTAACATCGACGAACACCGGGGAGCTGTTTTTT. As protein: CATSDLTSTNTGELFF. The V and J genes are TRBV24-1 and TRBJ2-2; D not resolved. Germline V gene sequence: CDR1 KGHDR, CDR2 SFDVKD. V lost 1 base and J 0 bases, leaving 8 bases between the germline ends. The CDR3 consists of 16 residues.

The V call is TRBV7-3, the J call TRBJ2-3; TRBD1 aligns across 9 bases. CDR3 length: 14 amino acids. V dropped 5 bases and J dropped 4; count of bases not matched to a gene: 4. Germline V gives CDR1 SGHTA, CDR2 FQGTGA. The CDR3, as DNA: TGTGCCAGCAGCCCGGACAGGGGCTCAGATACGCAGTATTTT. It codes for CASSPDRGSDTQYF.

This clone turned up a few times. V usage is TRBV14 and J usage is TRBJ2-1; 9 bases are a match to TRBD1. Germline V CDR1 and CDR2: SGHDN, FVKESK. V shed 4 bases and J 0 bases; nucleotides not matched to a gene: 7. This CDR3 spans 17 amino acids. CDR3: CASSRGQGRSSYNEQFF. The CDR3, as DNA: TGTGCCAGCAGCCGAGGACAGGGGCGAAGCTCCTACAATGAGCAGTTCTTC.

This rearrangement joins TRBV11-3 to TRBJ1-1; D remains unclear. This CDR3 contains 15 residues. Trimming pared 3 bases from V and 4 bases from J, leaving 15 bases between. Per the germline V gene, CDR1 is SGHNT and CDR2 is YENEEA. This CDR3 is CASSFSGNEITEAFF. The DNA of the CDR3 is TGTGCCAGCAGCTTTTCGGGGAATGAAATCACTGAAGCTTTCTTT.

The V and J genes are TRBV5-1 and TRBJ1-2; no reliable D call. The germline CDR1 and CDR2 sequences are SGHRS and YFSETQ. The CDR3 is 14 residues long. The V and J ends lost 1 base and 4 bases respectively, with 11 bases between them. The CDR3 DNA reads TGCGCCAGCAGCTTGCTCGCCGGGTTCTATGGCTACACCTTC. Residues: CASSLLAGFYGYTF.